Below are 14 T cell receptor beta chains sequenced from a single sample in a study of blood T cell repertoires in COVID-19. The repertoire was sequenced with immunoSEQ multiplex PCR; TCRdb's copy has only in-frame clones and lacks some. The table lists some 490,000 clones, roughly nine tenths of them singletons. The material sequenced was PBMCs or T cells enriched from blood (not recorded which). The receptors come from a woman aged 55-69 years who had recovered from COVID-19.

About this clone: This CDR3 is also generated by other DNA sequences in the sample. The J gene is TRBJ2-2, the V gene TRBV5-1, with D possibly matching TRBD2 (5 bases). Germline V lookup: CDR1 SGHRS, CDR2 YFSETQ. The V end lost 0 bases, the J end lost 5 bases, and 11 bases lay between the germline ends. This CDR3 spans 15 amino acids. CDR3 region: CASSLGSGYTGELFF. The CDR3 DNA follows: TGCGCCAGCAGCTTGGGATCGGGGTATACCGGGGAGCTGTTTTTT.

The gene calls are TRBV2 and TRBJ2-7; 10 bases map to TRBD2. CDR1 and CDR2 (germline): SNHLY, FYNNEI. V gave up 3 bases and J gave up 1 base; unmatched junction bases: 3. This CDR3 region has 15 residues. Written as DNA, the CDR3 is TGTGCCAGCAGTGACGGAGCGGGGGGGTCCTACGAGCAGTACGTC. It translates to CASSDGAGGSYEQYV.

This clone is a singleton in its sample. This rearrangement joins TRBV20-1 to TRBJ1-2; maybe TRBD1 (5 bases). In germline, CDR1 is DFQATT, CDR2 SNEGSKA (reference sequence). CDR3 length: 11 amino acids. V lost 4 bases, J lost 2 bases, and 5 bases lay in between. The CDR3 here is CSAKGNYGYTF. The CDR3 DNA follows: TGCAGTGCTAAGGGGAACTATGGCTACACCTTC.

The chain is built from TRBV5-1 and TRBJ1-1, with D maybe TRBD1 (6 bases). CDR1 SGHRS and CDR2 YFSETQ come from the germline V gene. The CDR3 runs to 15 residues. V dropped 1 base and J dropped 5 bases, with 15 bases sitting between them. Here the CDR3 reads CASSLRAGVGTEAFF. The CDR3 coding sequence is TGCGCCAGCAGCTTGCGGGCAGGGGTGGGGACTGAAGCTTTCTTT.

This chain connects TRBV5-4 to TRBJ2-1; 7 bases fit TRBD1. The length of the CDR3 is 15 residues. The V gene's germline CDR1 is SGHNT and CDR2 YYREEE (reference sequence). V lost 3 bases, J lost 1 base, and 4 bases stayed unmatched. The CDR3, as DNA: TGTGCCAGCAGCTCCCGGGACAGATCCTACAATGAGCAGTTCTTC. It codes for CASSSRDRSYNEQFF.

The rearrangement uses TRBV9 and TRBJ1-2; 9 nucleotides align to TRBD1. The germline V gene has CDR1 SGDLS and CDR2 YYNGEE. Losses at the gene ends were 0 bases for V and 8 bases for J; bases not matched to a gene: 2. The CDR3 contains 13 residues. CDR3 nucleotides: TGTGCCAGCAGCGTAGACACAGGGGGCGGCTACACCTTC. Residues: CASSVDTGGGYTF.

The V and J genes are TRBV6-1 and TRBJ2-2; D possibly corresponds to TRBD1 (6 bases). The germline V gene has CDR1 MNHNS and CDR2 SASEGT. This CDR3 has 17 amino acids. Between the trimmed V and J ends, which lost 7 bases and 3 bases, there was a span of 21 bases. CDR3 coding DNA: TGTGCCAGCACTGAGGACAGACGCCTAGGGGACACCGGGGAGCTGTTTTTT. Translation: CASTEDRRLGDTGELFF.

This clone showed up just once. The CDR3 nucleotides read TGCGCCAGCAGCGGGACAGCGAACACCGGGGAGCTGTTTTTT. It is translated as CASSGTANTGELFF. The V gene is TRBV5-1, the J gene TRBJ2-2; TRBD1 matches 7 bases. Germline V gene data show CDR1 as SGHRS and CDR2 as YFSETQ. This CDR3 is 14 amino acids long. V lost 4 bases, J lost 0 bases, and 0 bases stayed unmatched.

This clone was counted a single time. V and J are TRBV4-1 and TRBJ1-3; unclear D gene. Between the trimmed V and J ends, which lost 0 bases and 9 bases, there was a span of 3 bases. The CDR3 is 11 amino acids. The germline V gene encodes CDR1 MGHRA and CDR2 YSYEKL. The CDR3 nucleotides read TGCGCCAGCAGCCAAGACCGCACCATATATTTT. Its protein is CASSQDRTIYF.

V gene TRBV19 combines with J gene TRBJ1-6; 11 nucleotides agree with TRBD1. There are 14 residues in the CDR3. The junction had 2 bases not matched to a gene; V was cut back by 3 bases and J by 10 bases. Per germline, CDR1 LNHDA and CDR2 SQIVND (reference sequence). This CDR3 reads CASSIGQGASPLHF. In nucleotides, the CDR3 is TGTGCCAGTAGTATCGGACAGGGGGCATCACCCCTCCACTTT.

The chain uses TRBV2 and TRBJ1-3; D may be TRBD1 (6 bases). The V gene's germline CDR1 is SNHLY and CDR2 FYNNEI. Trimming took 3 bases from V and 4 from J, leaving 10 bases between them. CDR3 size: 14 residues. CDR3 coding DNA: TGTGCCAGCAGTGACGACAGGCAAGGAAACACCATATATTTT. Its translation is CASSDDRQGNTIYF.

The chain links TRBV10-3 to TRBJ1-1; TRBD1 is a possible D gene (5 bases). Trimming took 11 bases from V and 2 from J, leaving 15 bases between them. This CDR3 has 13 amino acids. CDR1 is ENHRY, CDR2 SYGVKD, per germline. Here the CDR3 DNA reads TGTGCCGCGGAAATGGGGCCCAACACTGAAGCTTTCTTT. It yields the protein CAAEMGPNTEAFF.

This rearrangement joins TRBV5-6 to TRBJ2-1; weak D call: TRBD2 (5 bases). The CDR3 contains 17 residues. Germline V gene lookup returns CDR1 SGHDT and CDR2 YYEEEE. The germline V and J ends were trimmed by 4 bases and 0 bases, with 17 bases remaining between them. The CDR3 reads CASSQRARARSYNEQFF. The CDR3 bases are TGTGCCAGCAGCCAGAGGGCCCGGGCCCGCTCCTACAATGAGCAGTTCTTC.

This clone was found once. The CDR3 region is CATSWTGAVDTEAFF. As DNA, the CDR3 is TGTGCCACCAGTTGGACAGGGGCAGTGGACACTGAAGCTTTCTTT. This chain uses TRBV15 with TRBJ1-1, with TRBD1 matching 9 bases. J lost 3 bases, V lost 6 bases, and 8 bases had no gene match. Germline V gene sequence: CDR1 LNHNV, CDR2 YYDKDF (reference sequence). This CDR3 region has 15 residues.